This T cell receptor beta chain appears in the sequencing data of a study of CD4 T cells in relation to SARS-CoV-2 and coronaviruses. As for the study in general: ViraFEST: approximately nine-day antigen culture of PBMCs, then TCR beta CDR3 sequencing.

Findings of the study overall: Approximately 65% of donors had memory CD4+ clonotypes crossrecognizing SARS-CoV-2 and common cold coronavirus spike.

With 1 base removed from V and 9 bases from J, the gap between germline ends came to 17 bases. The V gene's germline CDR1 is SGHKS and CDR2 YYEKEE (reference sequence). The CDR3 covers 15 residues. Of note for this clone: No antigen is known for it.

Using immunoSEQ multiplex PCR, the repertoire was profiled, and TCRdb retains in-frame clones only, with some absent. Of about 19,000 clones listed, approximately 80% are singletons. Unexposed donor CD4+ T cells date from about 2011-2018, before the COVID-19 pandemic. The cells were cultured for about 10 days before CD4+ T cells were isolated. As cell numbers allowed, unexposed-donor CD4+ T cells faced SARS-CoV-2 S/N and four cold-coronavirus spikes. The TCR was taken from a human donor in good health. The sample consisted of CD4+ T cells from PBMCs, cultured in vitro. This chain uses TRBV5-5 with TRBJ2-1; D perhaps matches TRBD1 (5 bases). Here the CDR3 DNA reads TGTGCCAGCAGCTTGAGCTGGGCCGCTCAGGGTGAGCAGTTCTTC. Translation gives CASSLSWAAQGEQFF.